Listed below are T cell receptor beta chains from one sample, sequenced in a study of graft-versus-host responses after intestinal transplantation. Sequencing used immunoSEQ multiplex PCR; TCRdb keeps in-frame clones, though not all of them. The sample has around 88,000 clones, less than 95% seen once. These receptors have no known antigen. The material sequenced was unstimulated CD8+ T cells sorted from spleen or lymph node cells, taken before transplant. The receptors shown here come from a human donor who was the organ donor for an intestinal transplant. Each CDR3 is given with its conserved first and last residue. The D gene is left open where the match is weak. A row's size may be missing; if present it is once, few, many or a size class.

cdr3_nt: TGTGCCAGCAGCTTGGATGGGGGGGGCACTGAAGCTTTCTTT; cdr3_aa: CASSLDGGGTEAFF; j_call: TRBJ1-1; d_call: .; clone_size: .; v_call: TRBV5-4
cdr3_nt: TGTGCCAGCAGCGGCAGGGTCGGCACTGAAGCTTTCTTT; cdr3_aa: CASSGRVGTEAFF; j_call: TRBJ1-1; d_call: .; clone_size: .; v_call: TRBV6-5
cdr3_nt: TGTGCCACCAGCCGAAAAGCCGGGAGGCCTGAAGCTTTCTTT; cdr3_aa: CATSRKAGRPEAFF; j_call: TRBJ1-1; d_call: .; clone_size: .; v_call: TRBV15
cdr3_nt: TGTGCCAGCAGCTTGGATTCAGATATGAACACTGAAGCTTTCTTT; cdr3_aa: CASSLDSDMNTEAFF; j_call: TRBJ1-1; d_call: .; clone_size: .; v_call: TRBV5-4
cdr3_nt: TGTGCCAGCAGCTTAGGTGAGGGTCAGCCCCAGCATTTT; cdr3_aa: CASSLGEGQPQHF; j_call: TRBJ1-5; d_call: .; clone_size: few; v_call: TRBV7-6
cdr3_nt: TGCGCCAGCAGTCACCGGGTGGCAGAGAACTATGGCTACACCTTC; cdr3_aa: CASSHRVAENYGYTF; j_call: TRBJ1-2; d_call: .; clone_size: once; v_call: TRBV5-1
cdr3_nt: TGTGCCAGCAGCTTGAGCGGTACCTACGAGCAGTACTTC; cdr3_aa: CASSLSGTYEQYF; j_call: TRBJ2-7; d_call: .; clone_size: .; v_call: TRBV5-6
cdr3_nt: TGTGCCAGCAGCGCAGGGGATCTCTCTGGAAACACCATATATTTT; cdr3_aa: CASSAGDLSGNTIYF; j_call: TRBJ1-3; d_call: .; clone_size: .; v_call: TRBV5-4
cdr3_nt: TGTGCCAGCAAAGAGGTGGAGAACACTGAAGCTTTCTTT; cdr3_aa: CASKEVENTEAFF; j_call: TRBJ1-1; d_call: .; clone_size: .; v_call: TRBV6-6
cdr3_nt: TGTGCCAGCAGCTCGACCAGTCCAGAGACAGGGGGCCCCTACGAGCAGTACTTC; cdr3_aa: CASSSTSPETGGPYEQYF; j_call: TRBJ2-7; d_call: TRBD1; clone_size: .; v_call: TRBV7-9
cdr3_nt: TGTGCCTGGAGTGTAGGGACAGGGGGCGATCAGCCCCAGCATTTT; cdr3_aa: CAWSVGTGGDQPQHF; j_call: TRBJ1-5; d_call: TRBD1; clone_size: .; v_call: TRBV30
cdr3_nt: TGTGCCAGCAGCCCATCGGGAGGAGAGACCCAGTACTTC; cdr3_aa: CASSPSGGETQYF; j_call: TRBJ2-5; d_call: TRBD2; clone_size: .; v_call: TRBV7-9
cdr3_nt: TGTGCCAGCAGCCTTGGGAGCACTGAAGCTTTCTTT; cdr3_aa: CASSLGSTEAFF; j_call: TRBJ1-1; d_call: .; clone_size: .; v_call: TRBV7-9
cdr3_nt: TGTGCCAGCAGCTATATACAGGGAGGCCAAGAGACCCAGTACTTC; cdr3_aa: CASSYIQGGQETQYF; j_call: TRBJ2-5; d_call: .; clone_size: .; v_call: TRBV6-1
cdr3_nt: TGTGCCAGCAGTGACGGCTCTGGGGCCAACGTCCTGACTTTC; cdr3_aa: CASSDGSGANVLTF; j_call: TRBJ2-6; d_call: .; clone_size: .; v_call: TRBV6-4